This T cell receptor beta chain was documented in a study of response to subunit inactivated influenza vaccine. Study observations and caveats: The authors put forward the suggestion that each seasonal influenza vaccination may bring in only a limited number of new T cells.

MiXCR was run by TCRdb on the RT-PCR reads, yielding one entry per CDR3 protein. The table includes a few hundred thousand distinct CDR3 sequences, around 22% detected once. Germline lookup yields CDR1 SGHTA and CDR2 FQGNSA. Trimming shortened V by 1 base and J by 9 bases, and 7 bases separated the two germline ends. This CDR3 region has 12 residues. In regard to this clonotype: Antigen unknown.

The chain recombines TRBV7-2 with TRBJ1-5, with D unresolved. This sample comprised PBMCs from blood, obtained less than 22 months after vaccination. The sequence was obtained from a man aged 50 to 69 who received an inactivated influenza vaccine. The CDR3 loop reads CASSLDLGPQHF. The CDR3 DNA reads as TGTGCCAGCAGCTTAGATCTGGGGCCCCAGCATTTT.